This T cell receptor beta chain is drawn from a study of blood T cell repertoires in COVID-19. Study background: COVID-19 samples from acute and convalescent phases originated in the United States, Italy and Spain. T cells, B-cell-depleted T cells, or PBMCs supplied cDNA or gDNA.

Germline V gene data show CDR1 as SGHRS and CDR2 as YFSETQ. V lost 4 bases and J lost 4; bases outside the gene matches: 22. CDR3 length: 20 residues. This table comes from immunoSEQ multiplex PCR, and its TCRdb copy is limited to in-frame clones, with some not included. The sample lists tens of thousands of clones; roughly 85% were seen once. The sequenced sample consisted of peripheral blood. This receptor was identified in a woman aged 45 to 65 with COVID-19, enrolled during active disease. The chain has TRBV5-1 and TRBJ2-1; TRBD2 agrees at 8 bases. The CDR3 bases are TGCGCCAGCAGCCTGGTGGGCCTAGCGGGCCTCAATCCAATGTACAATGAGCAGTTCTTC. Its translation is CASSLVGLAGLNPMYNEQFF.